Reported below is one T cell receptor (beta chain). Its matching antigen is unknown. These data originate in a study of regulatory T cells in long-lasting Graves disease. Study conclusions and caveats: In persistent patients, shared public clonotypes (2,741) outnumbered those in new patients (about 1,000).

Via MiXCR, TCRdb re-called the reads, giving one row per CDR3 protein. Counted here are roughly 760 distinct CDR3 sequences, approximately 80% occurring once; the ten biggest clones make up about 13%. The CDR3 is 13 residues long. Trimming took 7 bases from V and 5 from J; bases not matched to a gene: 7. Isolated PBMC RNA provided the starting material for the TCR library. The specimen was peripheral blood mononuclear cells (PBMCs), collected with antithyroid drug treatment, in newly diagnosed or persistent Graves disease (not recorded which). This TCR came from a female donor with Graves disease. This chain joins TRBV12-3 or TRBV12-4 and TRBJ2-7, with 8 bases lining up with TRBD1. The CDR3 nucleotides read TGTGCCAGCACCTGGACAGGGACCGACGAGCAGTACTTC. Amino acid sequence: CASTWTGTDEQYF.